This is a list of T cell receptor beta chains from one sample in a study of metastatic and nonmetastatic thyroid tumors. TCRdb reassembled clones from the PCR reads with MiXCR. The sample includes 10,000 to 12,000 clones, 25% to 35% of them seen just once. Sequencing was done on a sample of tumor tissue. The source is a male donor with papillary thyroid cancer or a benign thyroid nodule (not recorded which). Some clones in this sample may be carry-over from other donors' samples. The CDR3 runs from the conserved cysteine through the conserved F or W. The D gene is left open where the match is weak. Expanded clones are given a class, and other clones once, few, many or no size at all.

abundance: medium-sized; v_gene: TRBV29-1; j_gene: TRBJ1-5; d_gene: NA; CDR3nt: TGCAGCGTTACACTAGGAGGGGTTGGGAATCAGCCCCAGCATTTT; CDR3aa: CSVTLGGVGNQPQHF
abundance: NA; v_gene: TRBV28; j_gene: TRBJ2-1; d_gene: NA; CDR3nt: TGTGCCAGCAGTTTATTGGCAGGGCCAGTTCCTCTTGCGGTCAATGAGCAGTTCTTC; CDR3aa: CASSLLAGPVPLAVNEQFF
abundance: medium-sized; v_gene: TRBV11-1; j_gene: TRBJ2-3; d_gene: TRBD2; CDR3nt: TGTGCCAGCAGCTTTTGGGGCGGGAGGATCACAGATACGCAGTATTTT; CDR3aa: CASSFWGGRITDTQYF
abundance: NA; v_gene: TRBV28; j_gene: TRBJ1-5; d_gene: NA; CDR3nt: TGTGCCAGCAGTTTCTTCTCGGACGGTAGCAATCAGCCCCAGCATTTT; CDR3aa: CASSFFSDGSNQPQHF
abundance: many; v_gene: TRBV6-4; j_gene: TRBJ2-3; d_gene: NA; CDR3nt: TGCGCCAGCAGTGATTCGGCAGGGAGCACGGATACGCAGTATTTT; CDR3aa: CASSDSAGSTDTQYF
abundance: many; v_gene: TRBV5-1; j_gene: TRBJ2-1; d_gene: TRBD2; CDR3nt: TGCGCCAGCAGCCCGAATGGACTAGCGGAATACAATGAGCAGTTCTTC; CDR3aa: CASSPNGLAEYNEQFF
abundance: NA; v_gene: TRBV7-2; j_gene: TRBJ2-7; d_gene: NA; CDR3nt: TGTGCCAGCAGCTTACTACAGTCCTACGAGCATTACTTC; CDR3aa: CASSLLQSYEHYF
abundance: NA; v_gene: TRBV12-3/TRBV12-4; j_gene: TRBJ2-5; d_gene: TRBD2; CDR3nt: TGTGCCAGCAGTTCGGGACTAGCAGAGACCCAGTACTTC; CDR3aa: CASSSGLAETQYF
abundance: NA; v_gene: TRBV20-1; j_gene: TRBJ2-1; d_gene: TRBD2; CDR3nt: TGCAGTCTCGAGGGGTCTAGCGGGGATCGCCGAAATGAGCAGTTCTTC; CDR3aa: CSLEGSSGDRRNEQFF
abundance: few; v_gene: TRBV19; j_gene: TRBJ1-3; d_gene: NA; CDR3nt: TGTGCCAGTAGCACCGGGGCCAGCTCTGGAAACACCATATATTTT; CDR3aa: CASSTGASSGNTIYF
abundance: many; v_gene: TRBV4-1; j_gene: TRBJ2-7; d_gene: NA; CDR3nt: TGCGCCAGCAGCCATGCCGACGTCTACGAGCAGTACTTC; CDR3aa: CASSHADVYEQYF
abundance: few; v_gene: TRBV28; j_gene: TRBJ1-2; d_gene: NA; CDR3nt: TGTGCCAGCAGTCCCAGGGCGGGGTGCTACACCTTC; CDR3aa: CASSPRAGCYTF
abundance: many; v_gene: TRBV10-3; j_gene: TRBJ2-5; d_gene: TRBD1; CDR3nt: TGTGCCATCAGTGTCGGTTTAGTGGCAGGGGGACAAGAGACCCAGTACTTC; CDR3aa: CAISVGLVAGGQETQYF
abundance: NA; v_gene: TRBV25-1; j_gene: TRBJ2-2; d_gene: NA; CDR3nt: TGTGCCAGCAGTCGCGGACTCACCACAAGCGGGGAGCTGTTTTTT; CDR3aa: CASSRGLTTSGELFF
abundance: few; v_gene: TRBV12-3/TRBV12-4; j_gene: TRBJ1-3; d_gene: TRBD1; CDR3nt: TGTGCCAGCAGGAGGACAGGGGGCGCGGGAAACACCATATATTTT; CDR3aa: CASRRTGGAGNTIYF
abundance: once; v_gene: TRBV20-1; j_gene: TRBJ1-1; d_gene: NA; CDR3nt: TGCAGTGCTAGAGATGATGGGCAGAAAGCTTTCTTT; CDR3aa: CSARDDGQKAFF
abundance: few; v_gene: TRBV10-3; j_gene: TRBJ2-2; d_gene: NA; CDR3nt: TGTGCCATCACCCAGAACGATGCCGGGGAGCTGTTTTTT; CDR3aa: CAITQNDAGELFF
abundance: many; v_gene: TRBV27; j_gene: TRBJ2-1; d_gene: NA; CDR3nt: TGTGCCAGCACCCCGATCGAACACAATGGGCAGTTCTTC; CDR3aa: CASTPIEHNGQFF
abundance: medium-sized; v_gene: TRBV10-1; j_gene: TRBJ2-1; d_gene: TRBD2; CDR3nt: TGCGCCAGCAGTGATTCTAGCGGGAGCTACAATGAGCAGTTCTTC; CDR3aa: CASSDSSGSYNEQFF
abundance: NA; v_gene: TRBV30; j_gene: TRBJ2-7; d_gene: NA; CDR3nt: TGTGCCTGGAGTCTGAATCTTCTATACGAGCAGTACTTC; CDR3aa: CAWSLNLLYEQYF
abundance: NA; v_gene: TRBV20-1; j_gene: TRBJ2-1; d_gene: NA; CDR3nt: TGCAGTGCTAGAGATCCTCAGGCAGGGGATAGGAATGAGCAGTTCTTC; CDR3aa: CSARDPQAGDRNEQFF
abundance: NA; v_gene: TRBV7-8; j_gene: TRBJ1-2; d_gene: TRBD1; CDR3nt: TGTGCCAGCAGCTTGGGGACAGGAGCCTATGGCTACACCTTC; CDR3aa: CASSLGTGAYGYTF
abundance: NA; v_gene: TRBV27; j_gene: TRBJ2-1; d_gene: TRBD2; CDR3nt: TGTGCCAGCAGTTCCCGGACTAGCGGGAGTGTTAGGTATGAGCAGTTCTTC; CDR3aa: CASSSRTSGSVRYEQFF
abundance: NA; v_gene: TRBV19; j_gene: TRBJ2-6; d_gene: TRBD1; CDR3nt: TGTGCCAGTAGTGGAGGACCGGGACAGCAAATATCTGGGGCCAACGTCCTGACTTTC; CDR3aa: CASSGGPGQQISGANVLTF
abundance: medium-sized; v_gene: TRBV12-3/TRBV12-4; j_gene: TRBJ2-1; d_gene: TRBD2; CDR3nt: TGTGCCAGCAGTTTACGGCTAGCGGGAGGAAGAAATGAGCAGTTCTTC; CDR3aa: CASSLRLAGGRNEQFF
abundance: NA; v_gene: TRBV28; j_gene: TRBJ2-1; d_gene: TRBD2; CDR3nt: TGTGCCAGCAGCGGGACTAGCCGTAACTCCTACAATGAGCAGTTCTTC; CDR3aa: CASSGTSRNSYNEQFF
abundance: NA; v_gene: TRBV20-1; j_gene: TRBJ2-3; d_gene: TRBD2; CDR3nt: TGCAGTGCCAGGACTAGCGAGGATACGCAGTATTTT; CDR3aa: CSARTSEDTQYF
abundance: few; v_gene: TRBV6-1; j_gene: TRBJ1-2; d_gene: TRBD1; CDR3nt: TGTGCCAGCGGGGGGACAGGTGGCTGGTATGGCTACACCTTT; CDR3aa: CASGGTGGWYGYTF
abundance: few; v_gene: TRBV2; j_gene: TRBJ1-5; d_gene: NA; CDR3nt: TGTGCCAGCAGTGGGGGACTGAACAATCAGCCCCAGCATTTT; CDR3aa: CASSGGLNNQPQHF
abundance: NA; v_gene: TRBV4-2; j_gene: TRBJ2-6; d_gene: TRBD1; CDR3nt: TGTGCCAGCAGCCAAGATGGGACAGGTGGGGCCAACGTCCTGACTTTC; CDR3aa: CASSQDGTGGANVLTF
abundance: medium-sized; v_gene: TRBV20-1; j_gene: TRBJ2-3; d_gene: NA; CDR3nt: TGCAGTGCTCGCCCGACAGGAGATACGCAGTATTTT; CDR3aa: CSARPTGDTQYF
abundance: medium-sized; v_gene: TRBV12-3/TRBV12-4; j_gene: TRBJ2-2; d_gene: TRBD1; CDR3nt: TGTGCCAGCAGACTGGGGACAGGGCGTGCGAACACCGGGGAGCTGTTTTTT; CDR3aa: CASRLGTGRANTGELFF
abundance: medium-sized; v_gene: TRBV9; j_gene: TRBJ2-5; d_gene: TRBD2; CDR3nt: TGTGCCAGCAGAGCAATCGGGACTAGCGGTCAATTAGGAGAGACCCAGTACTTC; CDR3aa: CASRAIGTSGQLGETQYF
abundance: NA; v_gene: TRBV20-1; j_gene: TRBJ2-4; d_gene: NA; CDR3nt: TGCAGTGCTCCCAACTACAAAAAAAGGGACATTCAGTACTTC; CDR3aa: CSAPNYKKRDIQYF
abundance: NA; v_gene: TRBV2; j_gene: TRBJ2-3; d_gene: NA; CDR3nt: TGTGCCAGCAGTGAGACTGGGAGTAGCGCAGATACGCAGTATTTT; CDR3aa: CASSETGSSADTQYF
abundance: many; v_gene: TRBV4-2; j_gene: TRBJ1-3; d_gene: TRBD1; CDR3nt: TGTGCCAGCAGCCACCGACAGGGGCGACCTAGCTCTGGAAACACCATATATTTT; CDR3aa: CASSHRQGRPSSGNTIYF
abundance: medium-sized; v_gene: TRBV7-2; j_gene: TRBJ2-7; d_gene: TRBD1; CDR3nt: TGTGCCAGCAGCTTACAGGGGGATGGCGAGCAGTACTTC; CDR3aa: CASSLQGDGEQYF
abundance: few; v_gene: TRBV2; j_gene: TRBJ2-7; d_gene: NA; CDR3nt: TGTGCCAGCTCCCAGGGGTTCACCTACGAGCAGTACTTC; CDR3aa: CASSQGFTYEQYF
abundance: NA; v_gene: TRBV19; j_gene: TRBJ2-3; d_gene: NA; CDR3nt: TGTGCCAGTAGACTCCTAGGTCGCACAGATACGCAGTATTTT; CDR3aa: CASRLLGRTDTQYF
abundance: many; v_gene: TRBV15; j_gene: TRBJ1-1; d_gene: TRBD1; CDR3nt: TGTGCCACCAGCAGGGCAGGGGGCACTGAAGCTTTCTTT; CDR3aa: CATSRAGGTEAFF
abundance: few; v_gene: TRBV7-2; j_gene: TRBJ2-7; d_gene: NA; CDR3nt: TGTGCCAGCAGCTTAACCAGCTACGAGCAGTACTTC; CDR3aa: CASSLTSYEQYF
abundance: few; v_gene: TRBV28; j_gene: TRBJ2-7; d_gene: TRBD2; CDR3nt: TGTGCCAGCAGTTTATGGGGCGGTAGCGGGAGGCACGAGCAGTACTTC; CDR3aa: CASSLWGGSGRHEQYF
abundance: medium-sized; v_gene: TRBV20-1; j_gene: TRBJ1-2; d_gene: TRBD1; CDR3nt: TGCAGTGCTAGCCGGACAGGGAGATTTGGCGGCTACACCTTC; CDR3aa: CSASRTGRFGGYTF
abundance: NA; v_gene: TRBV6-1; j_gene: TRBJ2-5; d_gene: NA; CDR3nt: TGTGCCAGCAGTGAACCCAGGGAGTTAGTAGAGACCCAGTACTTC; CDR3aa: CASSEPRELVETQYF
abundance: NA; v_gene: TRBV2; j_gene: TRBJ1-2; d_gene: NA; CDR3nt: TGTGCCAGCAGGAGTCCGGGGGCGACCTATGGCTACACCTTC; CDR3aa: CASRSPGATYGYTF
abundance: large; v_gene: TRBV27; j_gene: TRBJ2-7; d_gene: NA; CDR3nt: TGTGCCAGCAGTCCCGATCGGGCTAACTCCTACGAGCAGTACTTC; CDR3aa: CASSPDRANSYEQYF
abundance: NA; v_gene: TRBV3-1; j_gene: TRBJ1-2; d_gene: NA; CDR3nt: TGTGCCAGCAGCCAAGCGACAGCTGGCTACACCTTC; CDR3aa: CASSQATAGYTF
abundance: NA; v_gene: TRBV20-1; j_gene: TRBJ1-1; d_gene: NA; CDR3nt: TGCAGTGCAGAGAGCAGGATGGACACTGAAGCTTTCTTT; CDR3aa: CSAESRMDTEAFF
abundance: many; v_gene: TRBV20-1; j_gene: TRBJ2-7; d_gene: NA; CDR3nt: TGCAGTGCTAGAGATCGAGAACCCTACGAGCAGTACTTC; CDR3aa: CSARDREPYEQYF
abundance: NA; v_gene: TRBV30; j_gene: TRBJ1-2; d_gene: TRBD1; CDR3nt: TGTGCCTGGGTGGACAGGCTCTATGGCTACACCTTC; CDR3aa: CAWVDRLYGYTF
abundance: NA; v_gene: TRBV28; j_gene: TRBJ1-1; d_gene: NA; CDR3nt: TGTGCCAGCAGTTCCCCTCAGCGGGGCACCGCTGAAGCTTTCTTT; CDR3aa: CASSSPQRGTAEAFF
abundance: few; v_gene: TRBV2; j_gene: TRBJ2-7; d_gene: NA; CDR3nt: TGTGCCAGCAGTCCCAATTACGAGCAGTACTTC; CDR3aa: CASSPNYEQYF
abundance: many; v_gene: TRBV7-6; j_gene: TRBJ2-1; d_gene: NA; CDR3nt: TGTGCCAGCAGCTTCCTCCAGAGCTCCTACAATGAGCAGTTCTTC; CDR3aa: CASSFLQSSYNEQFF
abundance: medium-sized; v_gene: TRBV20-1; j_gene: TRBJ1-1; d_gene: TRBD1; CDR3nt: TGCAGTGCCGCGGACAGGGGGCGCGGGGACACTGAAGCTTTCTTT; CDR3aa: CSAADRGRGDTEAFF
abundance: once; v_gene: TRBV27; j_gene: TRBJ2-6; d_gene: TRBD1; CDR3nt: TGTGCCAGCAGTTTATCCGGGACAGGGCTCCCTTCTGGGGCCAACGTCCTGACTTTC; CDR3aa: CASSLSGTGLPSGANVLTF
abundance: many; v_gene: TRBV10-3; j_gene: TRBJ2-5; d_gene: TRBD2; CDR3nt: TGTGCCACCCGTCGGACTAGCGGTAGAGAGACCCAGTACTTC; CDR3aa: CATRRTSGRETQYF
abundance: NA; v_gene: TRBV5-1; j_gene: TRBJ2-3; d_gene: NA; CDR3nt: TGCGCCAGCAGCTTGGCCTTGGTTACAGATACGCAGTATTTT; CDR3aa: CASSLALVTDTQYF
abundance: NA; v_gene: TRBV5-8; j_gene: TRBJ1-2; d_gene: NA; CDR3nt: TGTGCCAGCAGCTTAGCAGGGACTGGTGGCTACACCTTC; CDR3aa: CASSLAGTGGYTF
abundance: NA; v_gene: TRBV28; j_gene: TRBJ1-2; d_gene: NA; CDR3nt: TGTGCCAGCAGTTTTTCCAGTGGCTACACCTTC; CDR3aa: CASSFSSGYTF